This entry features one TCR beta chain sequence. The data stem from a study of technical replicates of blood from several donors. The ends lost 1 base at V and 5 bases at J; junction bases unmatched: 5. This CDR3 has 15 residues. Germline-derived CDR1 and CDR2 are LNHDA and SQIVND (reference sequence). This table comes from immunoSEQ multiplex PCR, and its TCRdb copy is limited to in-frame clones, with some not included. The sample yields approximately 12,000 clones, 94% seen once. The chain couples TRBV19 to TRBJ2-1, with 7 nucleotides matching TRBD2. This receptor was obtained from a human donor in good health. The source material was PBMCs. The CDR3 coding sequence is TGTGCCAGTAGTATAGCGGGAGGATCCCACAATGAGCAGTTCTTC. Amino acid sequence: CASSIAGGSHNEQFF.